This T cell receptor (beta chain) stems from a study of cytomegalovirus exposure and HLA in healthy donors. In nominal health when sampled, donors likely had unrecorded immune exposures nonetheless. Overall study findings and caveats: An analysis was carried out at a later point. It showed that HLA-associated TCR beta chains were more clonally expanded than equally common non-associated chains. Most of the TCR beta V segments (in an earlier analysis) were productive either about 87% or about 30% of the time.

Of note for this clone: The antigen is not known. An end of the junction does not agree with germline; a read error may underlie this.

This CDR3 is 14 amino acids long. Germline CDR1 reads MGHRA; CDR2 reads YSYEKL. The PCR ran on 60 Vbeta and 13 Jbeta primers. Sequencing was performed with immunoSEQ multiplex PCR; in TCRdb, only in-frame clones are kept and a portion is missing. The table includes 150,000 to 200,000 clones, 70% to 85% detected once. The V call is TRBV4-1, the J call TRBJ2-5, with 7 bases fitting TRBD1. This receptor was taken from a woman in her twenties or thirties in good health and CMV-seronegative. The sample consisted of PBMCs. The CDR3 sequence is CASSQNDRVGDYDF. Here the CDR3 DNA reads TGCGCCAGCAGCCAAAACGACAGGGTGGGGGATTACGACTTC.